This entry features one T cell receptor (beta chain) sequence. Separate cDNA molecules each had unique molecular identifiers attached to them. TCRdb re-analysed the 5' RACE reads in MiXCR, keeping a single row per CDR3 protein. This sample has about 25,000 distinct CDR3 sequences; around 4% occur once, and the top ten carry 10% to 12%. The data derive from a study of early T cells in non-severe SARS-CoV-2 infection. Germline V gene sequence: CDR1 MNHEY, CDR2 SVGEGT. The CDR3 is 11 residues long. V shed 7 bases and J shed 8 bases, with 11 bases lying between them. The sample was whole blood. The chain couples TRBV6-2 or TRBV6-3 to TRBJ1-1, with D possibly matching TRBD1 (6 bases). This receptor was identified in an adult who was a healthcare worker with PCR-confirmed SARS-CoV-2 infection or an uninfected control (not recorded which). The CDR3 sequence: CASNQGTEAFF. The CDR3 coding sequence is TGTGCCAGCAACCAGGGGACGGAAGCTTTCTTT.